Listed below are T cell receptor beta chains from one sample, sequenced in a study of T cells in Graves' hyperthyroidism and ophthalmopathy. TCRdb redid the calling of the multiplex PCR reads with MiXCR, one entry per CDR3 protein. The table records approximately 620,000 distinct CDR3 sequences, about 15% of them present only once. What was sequenced was blood. All receptors come from a woman aged 25 to 39 with Graves' hyperthyroidism that later progressed to Graves' ophthalmopathy. Each CDR3 is given with its conserved first and last residue.

cdr3_length: 16
j_call: TRBJ1-1
v_call: TRBV14
cdr3_aa: CVSSQDVPGANTEAFF

cdr3_length: 18
j_call: TRBJ1-2
v_call: TRBV7-9
cdr3_aa: CASSQHRVARHPNYGYTF

cdr3_length: 14
j_call: TRBJ2-7
v_call: TRBV12-3/TRBV12-4
cdr3_aa: CASSPALGQGAQYF

cdr3_length: 15
j_call: TRBJ2-7
v_call: TRBV6-6
cdr3_aa: CASSYIHRGDYEQYF

cdr3_length: 14
j_call: TRBJ1-1
v_call: TRBV27
cdr3_aa: CASSLRGQLLLAFF

cdr3_length: 20
j_call: TRBJ2-3
v_call: TRBV11-2
cdr3_aa: CASRLSRLAGTHLEEDTQYF

cdr3_length: 15
j_call: TRBJ2-7
v_call: TRBV11-2
cdr3_aa: CASSLAGGSTYEQYF

cdr3_length: 13
j_call: TRBJ1-1
v_call: TRBV11-2
cdr3_aa: CASVTLLNTEAFF

cdr3_length: 14
j_call: TRBJ1-6
v_call: TRBV20-1
cdr3_aa: CSAPPGQGNSPLHF

cdr3_length: 14
j_call: TRBJ1-2
v_call: TRBV6-1
cdr3_aa: CASRADAAGYGYTF

cdr3_length: 16
j_call: TRBJ1-1
v_call: TRBV7-2
cdr3_aa: CASSLSGTDWNTEAFF

cdr3_length: 18
j_call: TRBJ2-1
v_call: TRBV12-5
cdr3_aa: CASGVGSQAGITYNEQFF

cdr3_length: 18
j_call: TRBJ1-5
v_call: TRBV11-3
cdr3_aa: CASSLLGAGIYSNQPQHF

cdr3_length: 14
j_call: TRBJ2-1
v_call: TRBV28
cdr3_aa: CASGSSGRWNEQFF

cdr3_length: 15
j_call: TRBJ2-7
v_call: TRBV12-3/TRBV12-4
cdr3_aa: CASSSRTSGAYEQYF

cdr3_length: 15
j_call: TRBJ2-3
v_call: TRBV5-1
cdr3_aa: CASSLTSEAGDTQYF

cdr3_length: 13
j_call: TRBJ2-2
v_call: TRBV20-1
cdr3_aa: CSAPKGRGGELFF